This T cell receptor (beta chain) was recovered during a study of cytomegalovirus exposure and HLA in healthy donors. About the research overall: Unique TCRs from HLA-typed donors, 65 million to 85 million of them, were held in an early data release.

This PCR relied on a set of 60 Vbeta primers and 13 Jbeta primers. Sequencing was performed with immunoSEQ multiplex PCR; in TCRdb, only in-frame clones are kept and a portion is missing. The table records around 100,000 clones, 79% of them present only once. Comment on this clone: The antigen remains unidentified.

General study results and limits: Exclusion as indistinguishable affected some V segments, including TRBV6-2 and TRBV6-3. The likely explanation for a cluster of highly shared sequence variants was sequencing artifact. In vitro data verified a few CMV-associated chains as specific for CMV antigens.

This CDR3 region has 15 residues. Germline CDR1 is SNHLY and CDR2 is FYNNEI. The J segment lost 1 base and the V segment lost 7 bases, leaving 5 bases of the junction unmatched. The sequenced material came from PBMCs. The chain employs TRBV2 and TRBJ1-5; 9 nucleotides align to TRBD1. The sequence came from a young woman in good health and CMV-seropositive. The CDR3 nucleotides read TGTGCCAGCACACAGGACAGGGGAAGCAATCAGCCCCAGCATTTT. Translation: CASTQDRGSNQPQHF.